One and the same sample provided the 13 T cell receptor beta chains below, sequenced in a study of tumor-infiltrating lymphocytes in primary liver carcinoma. Using a constant-region primer together with ProtoScript II reverse transcriptase, TCR beta cDNA was made from 500 ng of total RNA. Researchers made the TCR beta libraries by running three nested multiplex PCR rounds with slightly modified ARM-PCR. The first two PCR rounds used TRBV1-TRBV30 primers with a Cbeta primer, around 10 cycles each. TCRdb reprocessed the multiplex PCR reads via MiXCR and lists one record per CDR3 protein. This sample has approximately 20,000 distinct CDR3 sequences, with 75% to 80% found just once. It was from roughly 20-30 mg of unsorted bulk tissue that RNA and DNA were co-extracted. The sequenced sample consisted of liver tumor tissue from sampling region 1. As for subset: tumor region T1, superior pole. These receptor sequences come from a woman younger than 45 with primary liver carcinoma and hepatitis B virus infection.

A word on this clonotype: One end of the junction does not line up with germline, which may come from a read error. This chain connects TRBV12-3 or TRBV12-4 to TRBJ2-3; D unclear. The CDR3 runs 15 residues. CDR3 residues: CASSFTPPNTDTQYF. Here the CDR3 DNA reads TGTGCCAGTAGTTTTACCCCTCCTAACACAGATACGCAGTATTTT.

Turning to this clonotype: This likely comes from a read error, as the CDR3 has no conserved phenylalanine or tryptophan at its end. The V and J genes are TRBV11-2 and TRBJ2-7, with D perhaps TRBD2 (6 bases). This CDR3 is built from 13 residues. Between the trimmed V and J ends, which lost 11 bases and 3 bases, there was a span of 17 bases. CDR1 is SGHAT, CDR2 FQNNGV, per germline. The CDR3 bases are TGTGCCCGCAAGACTGCGGGGAACTACGAGCAGTACTTA. Translating gives CARKTAGNYEQYL.

On this clonotype: One end of the junction does not line up with germline, which may come from a read error. This chain links TRBV4-2 with TRBJ2-7; perhaps TRBD2 as D (6 bases). The germline V gene encodes CDR1 LGHNA and CDR2 YNFKEQ. The CDR3 runs to 15 residues. The CDR3 spells CASCQDPGSSYEQYF. Here the CDR3 DNA reads TGTGCCAGCTGCCAAGATCCCGGGAGCTCCTATGAACAGTACTTC.

V usage is TRBV5-4 and J usage is TRBJ2-3; D may be TRBD1 (5 bases). The germline V gene has CDR1 SGHNT and CDR2 YYREEE (reference sequence). Deletions cut 9 bases from V and 0 bases from J, with 20 bases between. The CDR3 is 16 amino acids. In DNA form, the CDR3 reads TGTGCCAACAGTTTGGGGCAGGGCAGGAGCACAGATACGCAGTATTTT. Translating it yields CANSLGQGRSTDTQYF.

This chain connects TRBV6-2 or TRBV6-3 to TRBJ1-1; no reliable D call. Trimming took 1 base from V and 5 from J, leaving 8 bases between them. This CDR3 is built from 13 residues. Germline V gene data show CDR1 as MNHEY and CDR2 as SVGEGT. CDR3 coding DNA: TGTGCCAGCAGTTACTATGTCCTAACTGAAGCTTTCTTT. Translation gives CASSYYVLTEAFF.

The chain links TRBV10-3 to TRBJ1-3; D unresolved. This CDR3 is built from 14 residues. Looked up from germline, CDR1 is ENHRY and CDR2 is SYGVKD. V was clipped by 0 bases and J by 9 bases, with 12 bases between them. The CDR3 sequence is CAISESVPGSTIYF. Written as DNA, the CDR3 is TGTGCCATCAGTGAGTCAGTTCCTGGGAGCACCATATATTTT.

This clonotype has only a few counts. An end of the junction does not agree with germline; a read error may underlie this. The J gene is TRBJ2-1, the V gene TRBV7-2; 8 bases match TRBD2. The CDR3 covers 16 residues. The germline CDR1 and CDR2 sequences are SGHTA and FQGNSA. The CDR3 sequence: CPSSLEAGVAYNEQFF. The CDR3 DNA reads as TGTCCCAGCAGCTTAGAAGCGGGAGTGGCCTACAATGAGCAGTTCTTC.

Notes on this clonotype: Being one base from a much bigger clone, this may be a read error. The chain recombines TRBV6-1 with TRBJ2-7; the match to TRBD2 covers 9 bases. Germline assignment: CDR1 MNHNS and CDR2 SASEGT. The CDR3 totals 12 residues. CDR3 loop: CVSGGISYEQYF. The CDR3 nucleotides are TGTGTCAGCGGGGGGATCTCCTACGAGCAGTACTTC.

As to this clonotype: The CDR3 end shows no conserved phenylalanine or tryptophan, and so a read error is likely. The chain couples TRBV5-4 to TRBJ2-3; 10 bases match TRBD2. Germline V gene lookup returns CDR1 SGHNT and CDR2 YYREEE (reference sequence). This CDR3 spans 18 amino acids. The CDR3 DNA follows: TGTGCCAGCAGTAACCCGACGGCTAGCGGGAGTCGGACAGATAGGCAGTATTAT. This translates into CASSNPTASGSRTDRQYY.

This rearrangement joins TRBV6-6 to TRBJ1-1; perhaps TRBD1 as D (5 bases). This CDR3 is built from 15 residues. Trimming took off 6 bases at V and 4 bases at J, with 18 bases between the two ends. CDR1 and CDR2 (germline): MNHNY, SVGAGI (reference sequence). CDR3 nucleotides: TGTGCCAGCAGGCCGGGGGTAGTGGCGCTCACTGAAGCTTTCTTT. Translation gives CASRPGVVALTEAFF.

Concerning this clonotype itself: The junction differs from germline at one of its ends, possibly a read error. The V call is TRBV5-4, the J call TRBJ2-3, with D perhaps TRBD1 (5 bases). The CDR3 runs to 17 residues. CDR1 and CDR2 (germline): SGHNT, YYREEE (reference sequence). CDR3 protein: CARSVDGHPPPTDTQYF. The CDR3 DNA reads TGTGCCAGGAGCGTAGACGGACACCCTCCGCCCACAGATACGCAATATTTT.

Regarding this clonotype: A junction boundary mismatches the germline segment, possibly from a read error. The rearrangement joins TRBV7-8 to TRBJ2-3; D might be TRBD2 (5 bases). The germline CDR1 and CDR2 sequences are SGHVS and FQNEAQ. The CDR3 length is 17 residues. The CDR3 DNA follows: TGTGCCAGCAGCTTAGAAGAGGCTAGAGGGAGCACATATACACAGTATTTT. This translates into CASSLEEARGSTYTQYF.

Note on this clonotype: At one end the junction does not follow the germline gene, possibly because of a read error. The chain is built from TRBV11-2 and TRBJ2-3; D remains ambiguous. This CDR3 contains 15 residues. Germline V gene data show CDR1 as SGHAT and CDR2 as FQNNGV. In DNA, the CDR3 is TGTGTCAGCACCTCCTTAGTCTCTGGCAAAGATACGCAGTATTTT. It encodes CVSTSLVSGKDTQYF.